Here is one T cell receptor (beta chain) with its context. This specimen belongs to a study of identical twins. TCRdb ran MiXCR on the 5' RACE reads and lists one entry per CDR3 protein. The sample consists of a few hundred thousand distinct CDR3 sequences, just under 10% of them appearing once. Germline V lookup: CDR1 MNHEY, CDR2 SVGAGI. This CDR3 contains 15 residues. Trimming took off 0 bases at V and 0 bases at J, with 8 bases between the two ends. These same data were also listed under a study on yellow fever vaccine responses in identical twins.

The chain carries TRBV6-5 and TRBJ2-5; D not certain. The sequencing sample was made of PBMCs. The origin of this receptor is a woman under 30 in good health. CDR3 amino acids: CASSYSYGDQETQYF. The CDR3 region has the DNA TGTGCCAGCAGTTACTCTTACGGAGACCAAGAGACCCAGTACTTC.